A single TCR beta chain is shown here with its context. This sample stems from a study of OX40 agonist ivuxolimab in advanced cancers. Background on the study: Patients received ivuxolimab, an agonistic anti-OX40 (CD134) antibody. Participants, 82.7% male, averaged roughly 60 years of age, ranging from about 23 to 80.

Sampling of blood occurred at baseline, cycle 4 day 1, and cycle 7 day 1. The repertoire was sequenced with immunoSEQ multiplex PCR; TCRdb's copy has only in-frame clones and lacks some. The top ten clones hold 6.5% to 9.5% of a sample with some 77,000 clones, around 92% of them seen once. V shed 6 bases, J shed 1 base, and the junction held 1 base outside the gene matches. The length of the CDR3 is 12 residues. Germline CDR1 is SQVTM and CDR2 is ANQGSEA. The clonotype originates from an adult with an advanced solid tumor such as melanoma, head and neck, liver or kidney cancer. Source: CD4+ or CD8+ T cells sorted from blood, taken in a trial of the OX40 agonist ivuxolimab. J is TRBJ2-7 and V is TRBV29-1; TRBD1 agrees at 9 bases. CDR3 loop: CSVGTGSYEQYF. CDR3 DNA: TGCAGCGTGGGGACAGGGTCCTACGAGCAGTACTTC.